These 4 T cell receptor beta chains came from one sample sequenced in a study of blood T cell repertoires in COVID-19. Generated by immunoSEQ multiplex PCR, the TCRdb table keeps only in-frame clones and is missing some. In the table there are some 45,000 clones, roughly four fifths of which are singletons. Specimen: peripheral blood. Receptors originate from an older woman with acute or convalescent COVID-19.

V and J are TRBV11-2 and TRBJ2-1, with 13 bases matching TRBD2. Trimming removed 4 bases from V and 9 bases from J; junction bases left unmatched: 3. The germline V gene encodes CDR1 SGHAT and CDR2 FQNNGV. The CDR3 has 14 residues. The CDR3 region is CASSWGTSGVEQFF. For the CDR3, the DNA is TGTGCCAGCAGCTGGGGGACTAGCGGGGTTGAGCAGTTCTTC.

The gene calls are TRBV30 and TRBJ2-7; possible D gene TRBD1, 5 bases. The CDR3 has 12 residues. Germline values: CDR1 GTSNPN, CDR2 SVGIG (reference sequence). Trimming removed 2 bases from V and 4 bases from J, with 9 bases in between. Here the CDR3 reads CAWSISGYEQYF. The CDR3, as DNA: TGTGCCTGGAGTATATCAGGGTACGAGCAGTACTTC.

The CDR3 loop reads CAWSRLAVNNEQFF. The CDR3 coding sequence is TGTGCCTGGAGTAGACTAGCGGTAAACAATGAGCAGTTCTTC. The genes are TRBV30 and TRBJ2-1; TRBD2 aligns across 9 bases. The CDR3 loop spans 14 amino acids. V was pared by 2 bases and J by 5 bases, with 4 bases of the junction left unmatched. Germline values: CDR1 GTSNPN, CDR2 SVGIG (reference sequence).

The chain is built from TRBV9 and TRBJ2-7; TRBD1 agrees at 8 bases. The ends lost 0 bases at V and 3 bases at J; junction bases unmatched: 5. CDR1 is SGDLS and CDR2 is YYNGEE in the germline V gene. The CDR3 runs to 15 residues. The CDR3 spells CASSVDAGQGYEQYF. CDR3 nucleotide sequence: TGTGCCAGCAGCGTAGACGCTGGACAGGGCTACGAGCAGTACTTC.